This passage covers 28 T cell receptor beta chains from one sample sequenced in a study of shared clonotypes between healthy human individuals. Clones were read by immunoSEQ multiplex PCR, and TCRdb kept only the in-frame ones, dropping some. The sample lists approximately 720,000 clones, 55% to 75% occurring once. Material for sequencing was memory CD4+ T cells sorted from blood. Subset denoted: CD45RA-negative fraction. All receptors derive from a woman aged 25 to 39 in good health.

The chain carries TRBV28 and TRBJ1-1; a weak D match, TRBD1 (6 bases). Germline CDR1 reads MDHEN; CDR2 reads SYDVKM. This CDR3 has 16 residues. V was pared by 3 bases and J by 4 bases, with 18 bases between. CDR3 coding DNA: TGTGCCAGCAGTTTCCGGGACATCCTTTGGGGCACTGAAGCTTTCTTT. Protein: CASSFRDILWGTEAFF.

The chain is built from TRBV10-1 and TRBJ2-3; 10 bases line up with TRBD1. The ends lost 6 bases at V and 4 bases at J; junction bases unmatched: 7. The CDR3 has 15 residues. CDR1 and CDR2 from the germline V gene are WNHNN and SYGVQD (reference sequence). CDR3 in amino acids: CASSPRDRGSDTQYF. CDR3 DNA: TGCGCCAGCAGCCCCCGGGACAGGGGATCAGATACGCAGTATTTT.

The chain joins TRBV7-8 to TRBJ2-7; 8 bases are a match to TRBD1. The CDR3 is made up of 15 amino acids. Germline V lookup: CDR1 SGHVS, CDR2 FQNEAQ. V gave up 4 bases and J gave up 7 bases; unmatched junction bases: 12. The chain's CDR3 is CASSSDRGTFEEQYF. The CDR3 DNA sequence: TGTGCCAGCAGCTCTGACAGGGGCACCTTTGAGGAGCAGTACTTC.

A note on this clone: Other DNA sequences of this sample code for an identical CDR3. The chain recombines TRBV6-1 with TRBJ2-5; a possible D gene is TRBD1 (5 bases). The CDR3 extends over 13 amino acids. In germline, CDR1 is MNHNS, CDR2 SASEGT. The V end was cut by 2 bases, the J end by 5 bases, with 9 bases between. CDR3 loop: CASSEQGFETQYF. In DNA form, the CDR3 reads TGTGCCAGCAGTGAACAGGGATTCGAGACCCAGTACTTC.

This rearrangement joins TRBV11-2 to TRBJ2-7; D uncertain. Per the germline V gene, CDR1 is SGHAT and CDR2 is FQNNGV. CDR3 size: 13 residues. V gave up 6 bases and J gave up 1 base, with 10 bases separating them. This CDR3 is CASRLTQSYEQYF. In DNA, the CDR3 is TGTGCCAGCAGACTGACCCAATCCTACGAGCAGTACTTC. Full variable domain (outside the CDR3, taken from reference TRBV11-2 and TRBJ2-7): EAGVAQSPRYKIIEKRQSVAFWCNPISGHATLYWYQQILGQGPKLLIQFQNNGVVDDSQLPKDRFSAERLKGVDSTLKIQPAKLEDSAVYLCASRLTQSYEQYFGPGTRLTVT.

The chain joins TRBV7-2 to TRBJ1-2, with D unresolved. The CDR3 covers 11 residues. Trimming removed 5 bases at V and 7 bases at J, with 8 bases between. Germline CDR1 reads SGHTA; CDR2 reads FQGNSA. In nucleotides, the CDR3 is TGTGCCAGCAGCCCGGTTGGTGGCTACACCTTC. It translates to CASSPVGGYTF.

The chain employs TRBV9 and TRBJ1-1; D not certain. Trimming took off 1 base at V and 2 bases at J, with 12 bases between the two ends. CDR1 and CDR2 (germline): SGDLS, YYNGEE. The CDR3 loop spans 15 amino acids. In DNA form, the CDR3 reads TGTGCCAGCAGCGTAACCCGACAAACCAACACTGAAGCTTTCTTT. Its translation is CASSVTRQTNTEAFF.

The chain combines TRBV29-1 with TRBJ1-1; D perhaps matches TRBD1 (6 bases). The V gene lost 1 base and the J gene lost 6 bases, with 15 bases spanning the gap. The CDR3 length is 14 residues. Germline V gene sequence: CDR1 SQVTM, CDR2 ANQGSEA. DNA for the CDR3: TGCAGCGTTGAAGCTCCCAGGGGCCTCGCTGAAGCTTTCTTT. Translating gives CSVEAPRGLAEAFF.

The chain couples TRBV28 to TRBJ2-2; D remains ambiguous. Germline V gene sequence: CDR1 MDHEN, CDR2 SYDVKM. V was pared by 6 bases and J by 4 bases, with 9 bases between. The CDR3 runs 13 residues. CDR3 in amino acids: CASSPPATGELFF. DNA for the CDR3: TGTGCCAGCAGCCCTCCTGCCACCGGGGAGCTGTTTTTT.

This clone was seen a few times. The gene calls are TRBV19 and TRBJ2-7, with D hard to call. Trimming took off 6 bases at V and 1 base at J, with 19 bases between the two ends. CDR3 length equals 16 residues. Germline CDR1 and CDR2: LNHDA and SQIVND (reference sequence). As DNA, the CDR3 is TGTGCCAGTAGCTCCGCGCCTTTCCCCGTGTCCTACGAGCAGTACTTC. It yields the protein CASSSAPFPVSYEQYF.

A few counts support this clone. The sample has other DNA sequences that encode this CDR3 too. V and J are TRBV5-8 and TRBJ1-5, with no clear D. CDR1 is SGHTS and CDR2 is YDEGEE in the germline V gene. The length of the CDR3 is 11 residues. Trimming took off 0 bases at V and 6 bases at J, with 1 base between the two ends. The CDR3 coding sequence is TGTGCCAGCAGCTTGGTTCAGCCCCAGCATTTT. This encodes CASSLVQPQHF.

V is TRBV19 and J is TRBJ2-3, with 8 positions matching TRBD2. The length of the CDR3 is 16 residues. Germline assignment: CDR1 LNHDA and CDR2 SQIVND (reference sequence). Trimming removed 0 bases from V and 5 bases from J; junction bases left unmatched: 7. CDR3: CASSIDMASGQDTQYF. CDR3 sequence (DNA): TGTGCCAGTAGTATAGATATGGCTAGCGGGCAAGATACGCAGTATTTT.

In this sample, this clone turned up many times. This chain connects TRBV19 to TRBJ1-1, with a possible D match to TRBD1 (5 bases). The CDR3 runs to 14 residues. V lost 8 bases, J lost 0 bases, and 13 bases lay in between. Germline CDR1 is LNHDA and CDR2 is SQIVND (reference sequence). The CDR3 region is CASGTTIMNTEAFF. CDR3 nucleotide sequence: TGTGCCAGTGGGACCACCATCATGAACACTGAAGCTTTCTTT.

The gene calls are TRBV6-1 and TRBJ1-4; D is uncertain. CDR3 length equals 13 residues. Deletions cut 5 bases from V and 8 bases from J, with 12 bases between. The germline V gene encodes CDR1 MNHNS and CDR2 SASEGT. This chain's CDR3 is CASSLREGEKLFF. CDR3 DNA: TGTGCCAGCAGTCTCCGGGAGGGAGAAAAACTGTTTTTT.

CDR3 sequence: CASSVLAVTVNNEQFF. In DNA form, the CDR3 reads TGCGCCAGCAGCGTCCTAGCGGTTACTGTAAACAATGAGCAGTTCTTC. V usage is TRBV4-1 and J usage is TRBJ2-1; 7 bases fit TRBD2. The CDR3 consists of 16 residues. Unmatched junction bases numbered 12, after V lost 5 bases and J lost 5 bases. Germline V gene lookup returns CDR1 MGHRA and CDR2 YSYEKL.

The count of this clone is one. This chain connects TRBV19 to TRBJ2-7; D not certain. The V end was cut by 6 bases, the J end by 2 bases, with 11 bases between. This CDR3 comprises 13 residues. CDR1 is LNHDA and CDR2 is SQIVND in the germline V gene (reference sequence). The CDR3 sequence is CASSKTLTYEQYF. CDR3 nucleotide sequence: TGTGCCAGTAGCAAGACACTTACCTACGAGCAGTACTTC.

CDR3 amino acids: CASSPEGPPDTQYF. The CDR3 coding sequence is TGTGCCAGCAGCCCCGAGGGTCCCCCAGATACGCAGTATTTT. The V gene is TRBV7-9, the J gene TRBJ2-3; possible D gene TRBD2, 5 bases. The length of the CDR3 is 14 residues. The germline CDR1 and CDR2 sequences are SEHNR and FQNEAQ (reference sequence). The V end was cut by 5 bases, the J end by 4 bases, with 13 bases between.

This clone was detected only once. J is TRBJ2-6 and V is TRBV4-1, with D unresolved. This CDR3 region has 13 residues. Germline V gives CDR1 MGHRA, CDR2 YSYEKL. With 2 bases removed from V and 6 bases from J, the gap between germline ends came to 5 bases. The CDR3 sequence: CASSQRSANVLTF. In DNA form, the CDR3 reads TGCGCCAGCAGCCAACGTTCGGCCAACGTCCTGACTTTC.

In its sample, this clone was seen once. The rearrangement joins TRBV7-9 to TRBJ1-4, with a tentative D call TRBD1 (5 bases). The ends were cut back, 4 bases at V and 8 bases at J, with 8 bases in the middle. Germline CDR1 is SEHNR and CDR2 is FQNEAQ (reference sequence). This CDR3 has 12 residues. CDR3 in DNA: TGTGCCAGCAGCTCCCGGGACGAAAAACTGTTTTTT. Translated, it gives CASSSRDEKLFF.

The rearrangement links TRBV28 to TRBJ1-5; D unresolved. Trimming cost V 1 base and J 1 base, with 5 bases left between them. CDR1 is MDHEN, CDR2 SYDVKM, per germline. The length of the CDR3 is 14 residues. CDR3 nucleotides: TGTGCCAGCAGTTTATCCCCCAGCAATCAGCCCCAGCATTTT. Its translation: CASSLSPSNQPQHF.

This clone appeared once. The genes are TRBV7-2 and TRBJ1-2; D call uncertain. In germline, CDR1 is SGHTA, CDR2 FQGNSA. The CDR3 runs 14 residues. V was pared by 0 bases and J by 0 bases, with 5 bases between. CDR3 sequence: CASSLAGTNYGYTF. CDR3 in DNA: TGTGCCAGCAGCTTAGCCGGCACTAACTATGGCTACACCTTC. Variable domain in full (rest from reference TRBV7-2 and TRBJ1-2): GAGVSQSPSNKVTEKGKDVELRCDPISGHTALYWYRQSLGQGLEFLIYFQGNSAPDKSGLPSDRFSAERTGGSVSTLTIQRTQQEDSAVYLCASSLAGTNYGYTFGSGTRLTVV.

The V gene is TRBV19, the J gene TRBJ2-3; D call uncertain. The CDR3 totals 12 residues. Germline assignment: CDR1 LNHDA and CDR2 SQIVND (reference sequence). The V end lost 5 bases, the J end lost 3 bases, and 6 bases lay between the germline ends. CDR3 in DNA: TGTGCCAGTAGTCCATATACAGATACGCAGTATTTT. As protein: CASSPYTDTQYF.

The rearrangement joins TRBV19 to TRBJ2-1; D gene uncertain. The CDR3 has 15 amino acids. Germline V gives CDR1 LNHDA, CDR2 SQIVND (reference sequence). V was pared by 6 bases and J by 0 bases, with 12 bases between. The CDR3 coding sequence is TGTGCCAGTAGCTGGGAACTCAACTCCTACAATGAGCAGTTCTTC. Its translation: CASSWELNSYNEQFF.

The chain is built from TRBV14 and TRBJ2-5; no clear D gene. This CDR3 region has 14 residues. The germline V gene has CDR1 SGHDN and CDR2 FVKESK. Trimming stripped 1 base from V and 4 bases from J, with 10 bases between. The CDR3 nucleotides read TGTGCCAGCAGCCAAGGGAGCAGGCGAGAGACCCAGTACTTC. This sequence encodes CASSQGSRRETQYF.

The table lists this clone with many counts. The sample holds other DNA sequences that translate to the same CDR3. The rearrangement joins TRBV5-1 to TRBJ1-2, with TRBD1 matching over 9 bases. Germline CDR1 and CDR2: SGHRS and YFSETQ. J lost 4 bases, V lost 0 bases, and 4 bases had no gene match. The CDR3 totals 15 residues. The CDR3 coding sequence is TGCGCCAGCAGCTTGGGGGACAGGGATTTCTATGGCTACACCTTC. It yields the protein CASSLGDRDFYGYTF. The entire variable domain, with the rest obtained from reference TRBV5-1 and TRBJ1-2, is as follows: KAGVTQTPRYLIKTRGQQVTLSCSPISGHRSVSWYQQTPGQGLQFLFEYFSETQRNKGNFPGRFSGRQFSNSRSEMNVSTLELGDSALYLCASSLGDRDFYGYTFGSGTRLTVV.

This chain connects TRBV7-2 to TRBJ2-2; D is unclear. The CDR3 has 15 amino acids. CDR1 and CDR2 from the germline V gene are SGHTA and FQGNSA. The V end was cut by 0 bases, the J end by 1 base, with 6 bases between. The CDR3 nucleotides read TGTGCCAGCAGCTTAGCTTCTGTGAACACCGGGGAGCTGTTTTTT. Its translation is CASSLASVNTGELFF.

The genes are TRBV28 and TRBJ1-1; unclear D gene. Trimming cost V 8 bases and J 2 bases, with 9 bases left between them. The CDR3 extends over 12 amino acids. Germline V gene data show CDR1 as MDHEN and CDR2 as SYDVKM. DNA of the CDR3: TGTGCCAGCGGACCATTCAACACTGAAGCTTTCTTT. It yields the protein CASGPFNTEAFF.

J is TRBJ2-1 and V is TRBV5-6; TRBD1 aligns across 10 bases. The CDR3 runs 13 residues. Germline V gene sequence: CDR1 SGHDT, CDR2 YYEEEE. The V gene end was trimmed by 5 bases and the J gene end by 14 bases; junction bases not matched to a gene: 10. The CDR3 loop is CASSLNTGTGEFF. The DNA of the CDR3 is TGTGCCAGCAGTTTAAATACCGGGACAGGGGAGTTCTTC.